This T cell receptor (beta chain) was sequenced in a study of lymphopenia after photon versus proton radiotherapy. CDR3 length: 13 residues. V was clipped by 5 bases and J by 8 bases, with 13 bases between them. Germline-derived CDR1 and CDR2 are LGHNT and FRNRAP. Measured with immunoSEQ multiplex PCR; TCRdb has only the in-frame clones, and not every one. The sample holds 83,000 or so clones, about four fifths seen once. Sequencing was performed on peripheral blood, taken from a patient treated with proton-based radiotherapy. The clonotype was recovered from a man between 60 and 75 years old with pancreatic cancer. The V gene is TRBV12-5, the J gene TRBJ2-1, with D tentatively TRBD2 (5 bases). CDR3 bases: TGTGCTAGTGGTCCGGACTTCACTGATGAGCAGTTCTTC. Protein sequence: CASGPDFTDEQFF.